The 7 T cell receptor beta chains below come from one sample, sequenced in a study of T cell responses to AZD1222 COVID-19 vaccine. Some clones are missing from TCRdb's copy, which holds only in-frame ones; the method was immunoSEQ multiplex PCR. The profile covers around 94,000 clones, with approximately 84% appearing a single time and about a sixth taken by the ten largest. Material: peripheral blood, obtained on day 0 of AZD1222 vaccination. The receptors were sampled from an adult in good health.

The chain is built from TRBV5-8 and TRBJ1-5; maybe TRBD1 (5 bases). The V and J ends lost 0 bases and 2 bases respectively, with 12 bases between them. The germline CDR1 and CDR2 sequences are SGHTS and YDEGEE. CDR3 length equals 16 residues. The CDR3 DNA reads as TGTGCCAGCAGCTTGGTGACAGTCAACGGCAATCAGCCCCAGCATTTT. It encodes CASSLVTVNGNQPQHF.

The chain links TRBV5-6 to TRBJ2-6; D not certain. The CDR3 covers 15 residues. V lost 2 bases and J 3 bases, leaving 9 bases between the germline ends. The V gene's germline CDR1 is SGHDT and CDR2 YYEEEE. This chain's CDR3 is CASSFLVGGANVLTF. In nucleotides, the CDR3 is TGTGCCAGCAGCTTTTTGGTAGGTGGGGCCAACGTCCTGACTTTC.

The gene calls are TRBV24-1 and TRBJ2-7; either TRBD1 or TRBD2 may supply D (5 bases each). There are 15 residues in the CDR3. Germline CDR1 reads KGHDR; CDR2 reads SFDVKD. V was pared by 1 base and J by 2 bases, with 11 bases between. The DNA of the CDR3 is TGTGCCACCAGTGATTTCCGGGACGGAACCTACGAGCAGTACTTC. Its protein is CATSDFRDGTYEQYF.

The chain is built from TRBV25-1 and TRBJ1-3; maybe TRBD1 (6 bases). Deletions cut 4 bases from V and 2 bases from J, with 12 bases between. Germline-derived CDR1 and CDR2 are MGHDK and SYGVNS. The CDR3 is 15 amino acids. The CDR3 nucleotides are TGTGCCAGCAGTGTAACAGGGTCTACTGGAAACACCATATATTTT. Its translation: CASSVTGSTGNTIYF.

V usage is TRBV19 and J usage is TRBJ1-1; D unresolved. This CDR3 is built from 14 residues. Germline V gene sequence: CDR1 LNHDA, CDR2 SQIVND (reference sequence). V gave up 6 bases and J gave up 7 bases, with 18 bases separating them. The CDR3 DNA follows: TGTGCCAGTAGATTCACGGGGATCGAGAATGAAGCTTTCTTT. Translation: CASRFTGIENEAFF. The full variable domain, completed using reference TRBV19 and TRBJ1-1, is DGGITQSPKYLFRKEGQNVTLSCEQNLNHDAMYWYRQDPGQGLRLIYYSQIVNDFQKGDIAEGYSVSREKKESFPLTVTSAQKNPTAFYLCASRFTGIENEAFFGQGTRLTVV.

The rearrangement joins TRBV4-3 to TRBJ2-7; D is perhaps TRBD2 (5 bases). The ends were cut back, 1 base at V and 6 bases at J, with 13 bases in the middle. The germline V gene has CDR1 LGHNA and CDR2 YSLEER. The CDR3 runs to 14 residues. The CDR3 bases are TGCGCCAGCAGCCAAGCGTATAGCGTCGGCGAGCAGTACTTC. This encodes CASSQAYSVGEQYF.

The chain employs TRBV11-3 and TRBJ1-2, with a weak D call TRBD1 (6 bases). The germline V gene encodes CDR1 SGHNT and CDR2 YENEEA. This CDR3 spans 13 amino acids. Deletions cut 5 bases from V and 5 bases from J, with 12 bases between. As DNA, the CDR3 is TGTGCCAGCAGCCAAAATCAGGGGTATGGCTACACCTTC. Translating it yields CASSQNQGYGYTF. Based on the CDR3 plus reference TRBV11-3 and TRBJ1-2, the full variable domain is EAGVVQSPRYKIIEKKQPVAFWCNPISGHNTLYWYLQNLGQGPELLIRYENEEAVDDSQLPKDRFSAERLKGVDSTLKIQPAELGDSAVYLCASSQNQGYGYTFGSGTRLTVV.